A selection of T cell receptor beta chains follows, all from one sample in a study of Ad26.COV2.S vaccination and SARS-CoV-2 variants. Profiling relied on immunoSEQ multiplex PCR, and the TCRdb table lists in-frame clones only, not all of them. The table shows about 350,000 clones, with roughly 90% occurring only once. The input for sequencing was peripheral blood, taken in a trial of Ad26.COV2.S vaccine versus placebo. The source of these receptors is a person between 18 and 65 years old who received the Ad26.COV2.S COVID-19 vaccine or a placebo. Both conserved end residues are part of each CDR3. A D gene is named only where the DNA matches it firmly. Not all rows give a size; the values are once, few, many and, for expanded clones, a class.

-	TRBJ1-1	-	TRBV12-3/TRBV12-4	CASSLGNTEAFF	TGTGCCAGCAGTTTGGGGAACACTGAAGCTTTCTTT
once	TRBJ2-7	TRBD2	TRBV5-4	CASSSGGRGAGLHEQYF	TGTGCCAGCAGCTCGGGGGGGCGCGGGGCAGGGCTCCACGAGCAGTACTTC
-	TRBJ2-5	-	TRBV3-1/TRBV3-2	CASSHGGRETQYF	TGTGCCAGCAGCCACGGGGGCCGGGAGACCCAGTACTTC
-	TRBJ2-6	-	TRBV28	CASSFAGAANVLTF	TGTGCCAGCAGTTTCGCAGGAGCAGCCAACGTCCTGACTTTC
-	TRBJ2-1	-	TRBV15	CATSRDSGGVNEQFF	TGTGCCACCAGCAGAGACAGCGGTGGGGTTAATGAGCAGTTCTTC
-	TRBJ2-5	-	TRBV28	CASSSGLWAQETQYF	TGTGCCAGCAGCTCGGGACTCTGGGCTCAAGAGACCCAGTACTTC
-	TRBJ2-7	-	TRBV18	CASSPPGHPYEQYF	TGTGCCAGCTCACCGCCTGGACACCCCTACGAGCAGTACTTC
-	TRBJ2-3	-	TRBV3-1/TRBV3-2	CASERAGTDTQYF	TGTGCCAGCGAGAGGGCTGGCACAGATACGCAGTATTTT
-	TRBJ2-6	-	TRBV4-1	CASSQDPSGANVLTF	TGCGCCAGCAGCCAAGATCCGAGTGGGGCCAACGTCCTGACTTTC
-	TRBJ1-1	TRBD1	TRBV5-1	CASSLAEGAAEAFF	TGCGCCAGCAGCTTGGCCGAGGGGGCGGCTGAAGCTTTCTTT
-	TRBJ2-3	TRBD2	TRBV9	CASSATGTSRTDTQYF	TGTGCCAGCAGCGCAACCGGGACTAGCCGCACAGATACGCAGTATTTT
-	TRBJ2-2	-	TRBV5-5	CASSTGTTNTGELFF	TGTGCCAGCAGCACCGGGACGACGAACACCGGGGAGCTGTTTTTT
-	TRBJ2-5	-	TRBV19	CASSIAASQETQYF	TGTGCCAGTAGTATAGCGGCCAGCCAAGAGACCCAGTACTTC
-	TRBJ1-1	-	TRBV19	CASGKQARTTEAFF	TGTGCCAGTGGAAAACAGGCGAGGACCACTGAAGCTTTCTTT
-	TRBJ2-5	-	TRBV10-3	CAISEDIKETQYF	TGTGCCATCAGTGAGGACATAAAAGAGACCCAGTACTTC
-	TRBJ2-1	-	TRBV20-1	CSASRTYNEQFF	TGCAGTGCTAGTCGGACCTACAATGAGCAGTTCTTC
once	TRBJ1-2	TRBD1	TRBV2	CASSVGQGAGGYTF	TGTGCCAGCAGCGTCGGACAGGGGGCTGGAGGCTACACCTTC
-	TRBJ1-2	-	TRBV5-4	CASSFQVTGSAGYTF	TGTGCCAGCAGCTTTCAAGTTACAGGGTCGGCTGGCTACACCTTC
-	TRBJ1-6	-	TRBV9	CASHEADTNNSPLHF	TGTGCCAGCCATGAGGCCGATACTAATAATTCACCCCTCCACTTT
-	TRBJ2-4	-	TRBV6-2/TRBV6-3	CASSSTGIAKNIQYF	TGTGCCAGCAGTTCCACCGGAATAGCCAAAAACATTCAGTACTTC
-	TRBJ2-1	TRBD2	TRBV9	CASSVEGRGSYNEQFF	TGTGCCAGCAGCGTAGAAGGGAGGGGCTCCTACAATGAGCAGTTCTTC
-	TRBJ2-3	-	TRBV24-1	CATSDPGRDGTQYF	TGTGCCACCAGTGACCCCGGACGGGATGGTACGCAGTATTTT
-	TRBJ1-2	-	TRBV7-2	CASSLQERYGYTF	TGTGCCAGCAGCTTACAGGAGCGCTATGGCTACACCTTC
-	TRBJ2-4	-	TRBV4-1	CASSQETRDWDIQYF	TGCGCCAGCAGCCAGGAAACACGAGATTGGGACATTCAGTACTTC
-	TRBJ2-7	-	TRBV14	CASSPGGPSYEQYF	TGTGCCAGCAGCCCCGGAGGACCTTCCTACGAGCAGTACTTC
-	TRBJ2-1	TRBD2	TRBV2	CASSESGRYVWNEQFF	TGTGCCAGCAGTGAAAGCGGGAGGTACGTCTGGAATGAGCAGTTCTTC
-	TRBJ1-5	-	TRBV19	CASTSATTGFQPQHF	TGTGCCAGCACCTCAGCTACAACGGGGTTTCAGCCCCAGCATTTT
-	TRBJ1-4	-	TRBV4-2	CASSQGGQKNEKLFF	TGTGCCAGCAGCCAAGGGGGCCAGAAAAATGAAAAACTGTTTTTT
-	TRBJ1-5	TRBD1	TRBV2	CASSDEPGQSNQPQHF	TGTGCCAGCAGTGATGAACCGGGACAGAGCAATCAGCCCCAGCATTTT
-	TRBJ2-7	-	TRBV12-3/TRBV12-4	CASSFGFGQYF	TGTGCCAGCAGTTTTGGTTTCGGGCAGTACTTC
-	TRBJ2-5	-	TRBV11-3	CASSARREETQYF	TGTGCCAGCAGCGCGCGGCGGGAAGAGACCCAGTACTTC
-	TRBJ2-5	-	TRBV13	CASSDRAGPETQYF	TGTGCCAGCTCCGATCGGGCAGGGCCAGAGACCCAGTACTTC
-	TRBJ2-7	TRBD2	TRBV27	CASSHIRTSGYEQYF	TGTGCCAGCAGTCACATCCGGACTAGCGGATACGAGCAGTACTTC
-	TRBJ1-3	TRBD1	TRBV3-1/TRBV3-2	CASSQAGQGRNTIYF	TGTGCCAGCAGCCAAGCAGGACAGGGGAGAAACACCATATATTTT
-	TRBJ2-5	TRBD1	TRBV2	CASSGGTGETQYF	TGTGCCAGCAGTGGGGGGACAGGAGAGACCCAGTACTTC
-	TRBJ2-1	TRBD2	TRBV24-1	CATSDPGGRGRNEQFF	TGTGCCACCAGTGACCCGGGGGGTAGAGGCCGCAATGAGCAGTTCTTC